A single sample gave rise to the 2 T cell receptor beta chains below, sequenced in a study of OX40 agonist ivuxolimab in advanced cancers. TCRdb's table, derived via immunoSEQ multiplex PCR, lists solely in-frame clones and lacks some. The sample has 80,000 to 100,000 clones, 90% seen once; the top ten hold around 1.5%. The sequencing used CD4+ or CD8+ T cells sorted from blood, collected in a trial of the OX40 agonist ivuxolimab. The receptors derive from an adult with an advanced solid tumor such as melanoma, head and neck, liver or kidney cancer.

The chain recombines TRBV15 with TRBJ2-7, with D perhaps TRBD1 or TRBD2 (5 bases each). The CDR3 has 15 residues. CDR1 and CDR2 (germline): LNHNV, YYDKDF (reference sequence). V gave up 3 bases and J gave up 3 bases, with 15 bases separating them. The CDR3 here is CATSSIRGWGYEQYF. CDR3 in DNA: TGTGCCACCAGCAGTATCCGGGGCTGGGGCTACGAGCAGTACTTC. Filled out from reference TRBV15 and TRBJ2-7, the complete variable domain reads DAMVIQNPRYQVTQFGKPVTLSCSQTLNHNVMYWYQQKSSQAPKLLFHYYDKDFNNEADTPDNFQSRRPNTSFCFLDIRSPGLGDTAMYLCATSSIRGWGYEQYFGPGTRLTVT.

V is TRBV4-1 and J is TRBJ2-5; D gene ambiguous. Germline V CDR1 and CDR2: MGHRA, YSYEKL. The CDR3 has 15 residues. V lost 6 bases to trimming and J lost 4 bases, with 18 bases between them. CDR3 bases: TGCGCCAGCAGTCGTTTTTGGGCTAGAACAGAGACCCAGTACTTC. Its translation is CASSRFWARTETQYF.